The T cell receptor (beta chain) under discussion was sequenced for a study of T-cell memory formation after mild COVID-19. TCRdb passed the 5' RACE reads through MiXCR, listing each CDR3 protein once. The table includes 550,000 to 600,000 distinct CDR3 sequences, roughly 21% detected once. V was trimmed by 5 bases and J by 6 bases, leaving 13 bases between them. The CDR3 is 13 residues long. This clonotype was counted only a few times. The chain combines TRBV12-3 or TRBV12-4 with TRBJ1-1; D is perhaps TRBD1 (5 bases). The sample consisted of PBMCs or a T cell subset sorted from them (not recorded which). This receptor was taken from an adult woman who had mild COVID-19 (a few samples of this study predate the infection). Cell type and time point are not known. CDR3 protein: CASSPREGAEAFF. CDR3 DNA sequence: TGTGCCAGCAGTCCCAGGGAAGGGGCTGAAGCTTTCTTT.